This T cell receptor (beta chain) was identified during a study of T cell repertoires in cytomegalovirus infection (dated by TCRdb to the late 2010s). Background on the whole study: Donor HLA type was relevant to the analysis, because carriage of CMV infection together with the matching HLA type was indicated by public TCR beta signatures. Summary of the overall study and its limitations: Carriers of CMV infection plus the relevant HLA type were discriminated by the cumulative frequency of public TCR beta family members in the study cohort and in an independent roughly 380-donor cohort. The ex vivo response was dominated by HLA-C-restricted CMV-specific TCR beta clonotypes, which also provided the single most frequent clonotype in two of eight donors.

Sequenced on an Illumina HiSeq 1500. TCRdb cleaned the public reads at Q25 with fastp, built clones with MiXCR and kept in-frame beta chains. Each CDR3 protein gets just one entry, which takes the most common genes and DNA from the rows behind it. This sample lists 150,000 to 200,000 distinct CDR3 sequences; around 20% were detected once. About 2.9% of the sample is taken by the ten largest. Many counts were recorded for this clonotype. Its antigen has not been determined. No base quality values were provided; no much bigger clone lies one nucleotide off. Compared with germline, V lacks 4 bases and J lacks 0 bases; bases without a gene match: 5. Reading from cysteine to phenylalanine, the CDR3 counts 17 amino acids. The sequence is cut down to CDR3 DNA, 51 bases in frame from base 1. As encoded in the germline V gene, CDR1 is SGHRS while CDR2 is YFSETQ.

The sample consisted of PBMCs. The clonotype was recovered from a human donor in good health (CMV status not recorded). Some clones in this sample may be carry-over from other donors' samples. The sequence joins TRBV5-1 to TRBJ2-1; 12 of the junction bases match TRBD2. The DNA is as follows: TGCGCCAGCAGCCGTCAGGGACTAGCGGGCTCCTACAATGAGCAGTTCTTC. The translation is CASSRQGLAGSYNEQFF.